Presented here are 23 T cell receptor beta chains from one specimen sequenced in a study of blood T cell repertoires in COVID-19. The data were produced by immunoSEQ multiplex PCR, yet TCRdb's version contains in-frame clones alone and is incomplete. This sample has over 150,000 clones; 81% occur once, and the top ten carry around 12%. What was sequenced was peripheral blood. These receptors all stem from a woman at least 80 years old with COVID-19, enrolled during active disease.

The chain employs TRBV12-3 or TRBV12-4 and TRBJ2-1, with TRBD2 as a possible D gene (6 bases). V lost 6 bases and J lost 9, with 12 bases in between. The CDR3 loop spans 12 amino acids. In DNA form, the CDR3 reads TGTGCCAGCAGCCCAGGACTATTTGAGCAGTTCTTC. Residues: CASSPGLFEQFF.

The genes are TRBV19 and TRBJ1-5; D remains ambiguous. V was trimmed by 3 bases and J by 2 bases, leaving 20 bases between them. The CDR3 consists of 18 residues. Germline loops: CDR1 LNHDA, CDR2 SQIVND (reference sequence). CDR3 nucleotides: TGTGCCAGTAGTATGGGTGACGGGAATATCGGTGGCAATCAGCCCCAGCATTTT. As protein: CASSMGDGNIGGNQPQHF.

This chain connects TRBV27 to TRBJ1-2; D is perhaps TRBD1 (5 bases). V lost 6 bases and J lost 6, with 17 bases in between. This CDR3 is built from 14 residues. CDR1 MNHEY and CDR2 SMNVEV come from the germline V gene (reference sequence). CDR3 region: CASRIVQGGHGYTF. The CDR3 nucleotides are TGTGCCAGCAGAATCGTCCAGGGTGGCCATGGCTACACCTTC.

The CDR3 region is CASSQRLAGANTGELFF. CDR3 DNA sequence: TGCGCCAGCAGCCAACGACTAGCGGGAGCGAACACCGGGGAGCTGTTTTTT. V usage is TRBV4-1 and J usage is TRBJ2-2; 12 nucleotides align to TRBD2. CDR1 MGHRA and CDR2 YSYEKL come from the germline V gene. V was clipped by 2 bases and J by 0 bases; unmatched bases: 1. The CDR3 runs to 17 residues.

This chain uses TRBV4-1 with TRBJ2-7; possibly TRBD1 for D (7 bases). The CDR3 spans 16 residues. V was pared by 0 bases and J by 0 bases, with 12 bases between. The germline V gene encodes CDR1 MGHRA and CDR2 YSYEKL. The CDR3 bases are TGCGCCAGCAGCCAAGATCCAGGGGGGAGCTCCTACGAGCAGTACTTC. This gives the protein CASSQDPGGSSYEQYF.

The chain recombines TRBV27 with TRBJ1-1; TRBD1 matches at 9 bases. The CDR3 length is 15 residues. Trimming cost V 3 bases and J 4 bases; bases outside gene matches: 6. Germline loops: CDR1 MNHEY, CDR2 SMNVEV (reference sequence). The CDR3 nucleotides read TGTGCCAGCAGTTTGGGACAGGGTTGGGGCACTGAAGCTTTCTTT. Amino acids: CASSLGQGWGTEAFF.

The rearrangement uses TRBV3-1 (or the pseudogene TRBV3-2) and TRBJ2-1; D not resolved. Germline CDR1 is LGHDT and CDR2 is YNNKEL (reference sequence). This CDR3 contains 14 residues. Trimming shortened V by 4 bases and J by 0 bases, and 7 bases separated the two germline ends. The CDR3 protein is CASSLTNSYNEQFF. The CDR3 region has the DNA TGTGCCAGCAGCCTTACTAACTCCTACAATGAGCAGTTCTTC.

This chain connects TRBV7-9 to TRBJ2-7; TRBD1 matches at 11 bases. The germline gives CDR1 SEHNR, CDR2 FQNEAQ (reference sequence). V dropped 4 bases and J dropped 1; count of bases not matched to a gene: 3. The CDR3 covers 15 residues. This chain's CDR3 is CASSSGQGASYEQYF. In DNA form, the CDR3 reads TGTGCCAGCAGCTCCGGACAGGGGGCTTCCTACGAGCAGTACTTC.

Points on this clone: Germline and junction disagree at one end, which may indicate a read error. This chain connects TRBV28 to TRBJ1-2; D remains unclear. This CDR3 has 19 residues. From germline, CDR1 is MDHEN and CDR2 SYDVKM. CDR3 bases: TGTGCCGGCAGTTCCCAAGCCCCCCTCGGGCAACCCTGGGGAGGAGGCTACACCTTC. It yields the protein CAGSSQAPLGQPWGGGYTF.

In its sample, this clone was seen a few times. The genes are TRBV24-1 and TRBJ2-5; tentative D call: TRBD2 (5 bases). The ends were cut back, 5 bases at V and 4 bases at J, with 13 bases in the middle. The CDR3 has 14 residues. CDR1 KGHDR and CDR2 SFDVKD come from the germline V gene. The CDR3 coding sequence is TGTGCCACCAGTGTATCATCCGAGGGAGAGACCCAGTACTTC. Amino acid sequence: CATSVSSEGETQYF.

The chain uses TRBV29-1 and TRBJ2-3; 7 bases agree with TRBD2. J lost 3 bases, V lost 3 bases, and 6 bases had no gene match. Germline V lookup: CDR1 SQVTM, CDR2 ANQGSEA. The length of the CDR3 is 14 residues. CDR3 in DNA: TGCAGCGTTGAGGCGGGGGAAGGGACAGATACGCAGTATTTT. It codes for CSVEAGEGTDTQYF.

This rearrangement joins TRBV10-3 to TRBJ1-1; tentatively, D is TRBD1 (5 bases). Germline V gene data show CDR1 as ENHRY and CDR2 as SYGVKD. The CDR3 has 15 residues. V lost 3 bases and J lost 5, with 16 bases in between. CDR3 sequence reads: CAISDSQGESTEAFF. The CDR3 DNA reads TGTGCCATCAGTGACTCGCAGGGTGAGTCGACTGAAGCTTTCTTT.

The chain is built from TRBV2 and TRBJ2-1; 8 nucleotides agree with TRBD2. The trim removed 6 bases at V and 0 bases at J, leaving 7 bases unmatched. The V gene's germline CDR1 is SNHLY and CDR2 FYNNEI. There are 16 residues in the CDR3. The CDR3 region is CASSDPSGSSYNEQFF. In DNA form, the CDR3 reads TGTGCCAGCAGCGACCCCAGCGGGAGCTCCTACAATGAGCAGTTCTTC.

The rearrangement uses TRBV28 and TRBJ2-1, with TRBD2 matching over 7 bases. With V trimmed by 3 bases and J by 7 bases, 3 bases remained unmatched. The CDR3 has 13 residues. Germline assignment: CDR1 MDHEN and CDR2 SYDVKM. In DNA form, the CDR3 reads TGTGCCAGCAGTTTGGCGGGAGAAAATGAGCAGTTCTTC. Protein: CASSLAGENEQFF.

Here the CDR3 reads CSVLAGTSYEQYF. CDR3 sequence (DNA): TGCAGCGTTCTGGCGGGGACCTCCTACGAGCAGTACTTC. The chain employs TRBV29-1 and TRBJ2-7; D is perhaps TRBD2 (6 bases). V gave up 5 bases and J gave up 0 bases, with 11 bases separating them. Germline V gene lookup returns CDR1 SQVTM and CDR2 ANQGSEA. This CDR3 has 13 residues.

This clone was counted once. CDR3 coding DNA: TGTGCCAGCAGTTTCTATCCCCCGGATACGCAGTATTTT. The encoded protein is CASSFYPPDTQYF. The chain joins TRBV27 to TRBJ2-3; D unclear. V lost 3 bases and J lost 6, with 10 bases in between. Per germline, CDR1 MNHEY and CDR2 SMNVEV (reference sequence). The CDR3 extends over 13 amino acids.

The sample holds a few counts of this clone. The CDR3 region is CATSEASGGYNEQFF. In nucleotides, the CDR3 is TGTGCCACCAGTGAGGCGTCAGGGGGTTACAATGAGCAGTTCTTC. The chain combines TRBV24-1 with TRBJ2-1; 7 nucleotides align to TRBD1. The germline V gene has CDR1 KGHDR and CDR2 SFDVKD. The CDR3 is 15 residues long. The trim removed 4 bases at V and 4 bases at J, leaving 6 bases unmatched.

The gene calls are TRBV5-1 and TRBJ2-5; 8 bases fit TRBD1. Germline V gene sequence: CDR1 SGHRS, CDR2 YFSETQ. This CDR3 is built from 16 residues. The junction had 9 bases not matched to a gene; V was cut back by 1 base and J by 4 bases. The CDR3 is CASSLNGQGRGETQYF. CDR3 DNA sequence: TGCGCCAGCAGCTTGAACGGACAGGGTAGAGGAGAGACCCAGTACTTC.

The chain links TRBV19 to TRBJ2-1, with 13 bases lining up with TRBD2. Germline trimming cut 2 bases from V and 13 bases from J; bases unmatched to any gene: 5. The CDR3 sequence is 14 residues long. Germline-derived CDR1 and CDR2 are LNHDA and SQIVND (reference sequence). The CDR3 protein is CASSIRTSGGHQFF. The CDR3 bases are TGTGCCAGTAGTATACGGACTAGCGGGGGTCACCAGTTCTTC.

The rearrangement joins TRBV10-3 to TRBJ1-2; D gene uncertain. From germline, CDR1 is ENHRY and CDR2 SYGVKD. The CDR3 length is 10 residues. The V and J ends lost 3 bases and 7 bases respectively, with 3 bases between them. CDR3 region: CAISDGGYTF. CDR3 sequence (DNA): TGTGCCATCAGTGACGGTGGCTACACCTTC.

The chain recombines TRBV13 with TRBJ1-1, with D possibly matching TRBD1 (6 bases). The CDR3 sequence is 14 residues long. Trimming took 5 bases from V and 7 from J, leaving 17 bases between them. The V gene's germline CDR1 is PRHDT and CDR2 FYEKMQ (reference sequence). CDR3 loop: CASSQRTARGEAFF. The CDR3 DNA reads TGTGCCAGCAGCCAGAGGACAGCCCGAGGTGAAGCTTTCTTT.

The chain couples TRBV3-1 (or the pseudogene TRBV3-2) to TRBJ2-5, with D hard to call. V was clipped by 3 bases and J by 0 bases, with 11 bases between them. CDR3 length: 15 residues. The germline CDR1 and CDR2 sequences are LGHDT and YNNKEL (reference sequence). The CDR3 DNA follows: TGTGCCAGCAGCCACTCAGGATATTACCAAGAGACCCAGTACTTC. Translation: CASSHSGYYQETQYF.

DNA of the CDR3: TGCGCCAGCAGCCAATTCCGGGGAGACACCGGGGAGCTGTTTTTT. It translates to CASSQFRGDTGELFF. The chain combines TRBV4-3 with TRBJ2-2, with D tentatively TRBD2 (5 bases). The CDR3 has 15 amino acids. V shed 2 bases and J shed 3 bases, with 10 bases lying between them. Germline CDR1 LGHNA, CDR2 YSLEER.